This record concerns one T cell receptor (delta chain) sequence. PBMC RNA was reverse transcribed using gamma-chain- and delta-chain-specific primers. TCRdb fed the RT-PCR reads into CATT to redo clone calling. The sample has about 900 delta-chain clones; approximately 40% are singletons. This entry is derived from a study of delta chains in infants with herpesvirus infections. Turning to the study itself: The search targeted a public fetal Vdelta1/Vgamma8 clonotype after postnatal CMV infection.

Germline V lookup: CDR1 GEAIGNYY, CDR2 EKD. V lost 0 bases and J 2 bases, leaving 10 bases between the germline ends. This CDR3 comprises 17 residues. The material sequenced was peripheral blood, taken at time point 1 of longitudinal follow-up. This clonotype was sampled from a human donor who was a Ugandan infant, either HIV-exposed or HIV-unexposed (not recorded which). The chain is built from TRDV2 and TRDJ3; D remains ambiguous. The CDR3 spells CACDTAGDAWDTRQMFF. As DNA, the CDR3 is TGTGCCTGTGACACCGCTGGCGACGCCTGGGACACCCGACAGATGTTTTTC.